This is a list of T cell receptor beta chains from one sample in a study of blood T cells in healthy people across ages. MiXCR, applied by TCRdb to the 5' RACE reads, yields one record per CDR3 protein. The repertoire holds some 1.8 million distinct CDR3 sequences, with about 39% as singletons. What was sequenced was blood. Every receptor here comes from a human donor in good health. CDR3s include the opening cysteine and the closing phenylalanine or tryptophan. The D gene is left open where the match is weak. Clone size is given for some rows only: seen once, a few or many times, or a class if the clone is expanded.

TRBJ1-1	TRBV7-9	TRBD1	NA	14	TGTACCAGCAACGCGGGACAGGGGGACACTGAAGCTTTCTTT	CTSNAGQGDTEAFF
TRBJ2-1	TRBV3-1	TRBD2	few	17	TGTGCCAGCAGCCGAGGGATCGGGCGGGGGGCCTACAATGAGCAGTTCTTC	CASSRGIGRGAYNEQFF
TRBJ2-3	TRBV6-6	NA	NA	15	TGTGCCAGCAGTGATTTGGGGGGTGGCACAGATACGCAGTATTTT	CASSDLGGGTDTQYF
TRBJ2-7	TRBV5-5	NA	few	14	TGTGCCAGCAGCTTGGCACTGTCGACCTACGAGCAGTACTTC	CASSLALSTYEQYF
TRBJ2-5	TRBV28	NA	few	14	TGTGCCAGCAGGCCTCAGACGTACCAAGAGACCCAGTACTTC	CASRPQTYQETQYF
TRBJ2-5	TRBV20-1	TRBD1	NA	15	TGCAGTGCACCGGGACAGAAAAGCAACCAAGAGACCCAGTACTTC	CSAPGQKSNQETQYF
TRBJ2-7	TRBV20-1	TRBD1	few	15	TGCAGTGCCAACACTGGGACAGGGGGGCAGAACGAGCAGTACTTC	CSANTGTGGQNEQYF
TRBJ2-7	TRBV7-9	NA	few	13	TGTGCCAGCAGTACACAGCAGGACTACGAGCAGTACTTC	CASSTQQDYEQYF
TRBJ2-5	TRBV20-1	NA	NA	13	TGCAGTGCTGGGGTCGCGGTCCAGGAGACCCAGTACTTC	CSAGVAVQETQYF
TRBJ2-3	TRBV15	NA	few	13	TGTGCCACCAGCAGAGTGGGGATAGATACGCGGTATTTT	CATSRVGIDTRYF
TRBJ1-2	TRBV6-1	NA	few	12	TGTGCCAGCAGCCTCGACGGAATCAGCTACACCTTC	CASSLDGISYTF
TRBJ2-7	TRBV29-1	NA	many	13	TGCAGCGTTGAGGGGGGACAGAACTACGAGCAGTACTTC	CSVEGGQNYEQYF
TRBJ2-7	TRBV18	NA	few	13	TGTGCTAGCTCACCTCTTACTTTGGACGAGCAGTACTTC	CASSPLTLDEQYF
TRBJ1-5	TRBV2	TRBD1	once	15	TGTGCCAGCCGGGACAGGGGGAATAGCAATCAGCCCCAGCATTTT	CASRDRGNSNQPQHF
TRBJ2-3	TRBV7-2	NA	NA	17	TGTGCCAGCTGTCCTAGCGTTTTGGGGGTTAGCACAGATACGCAGTATTTT	CASCPSVLGVSTDTQYF
TRBJ2-1	TRBV2	TRBD2	NA	15	TGTGCCACAAGCCTAGCGGGGGTGCCCTACAATGAGCAGTTCTTC	CATSLAGVPYNEQFF
TRBJ2-1	TRBV5-1	TRBD1	NA	18	TGCGCCAGCAGCTTGGAGGGACAGGGGTCGTCCCTGTCGGGTGAGCAGTTCTTC	CASSLEGQGSSLSGEQFF
TRBJ1-2	TRBV15	NA	NA	15	TGTGCCACCAGCAGAGATTATGGGGTCTCCTATGGCTACACCTTC	CATSRDYGVSYGYTF
TRBJ2-4	TRBV6-6	TRBD1	many	12	TGTGCCAGCACCTCGACAGGGAACATTCAGTACTTC	CASTSTGNIQYF
TRBJ1-2	TRBV6-1	NA	few	14	TGTGCCAGCATAGTGATGGCGAACTCCTATGGCTACACCTTC	CASIVMANSYGYTF
TRBJ2-7	TRBV3-1	NA	few	16	TGTGCCAGCAGCCAAGATCTGGGCCAGGGGACCTACGAGCAGTACTTC	CASSQDLGQGTYEQYF
TRBJ2-1	TRBV12-3/TRBV12-4	TRBD1	NA	15	TGTGCCAGCAGCCCAAGGCGACAGGGGAACAATGAGCAGTTCTTC	CASSPRRQGNNEQFF
TRBJ2-3	TRBV29-1	NA	few	15	TGCAGCGTTGAAGTACGTTTAGGTTGGGAAGATACGCAGTATTTT	CSVEVRLGWEDTQYF
TRBJ1-1	TRBV6-5	NA	NA	17	TGTGCCAGCAGTTACTCGTTTAGAAGTAGCGGGAACACTGAAGCTTTCTTT	CASSYSFRSSGNTEAFF
TRBJ1-1	TRBV29-1	NA	NA	11	TGCAGCGCCCCCAAGAACACTGAAGCTTTCTTT	CSAPKNTEAFF
TRBJ1-2	TRBV11-2	NA	few	13	TGTGCCAGCAGCCCGGGCCCCCAATATGGCTACACCTTC	CASSPGPQYGYTF
TRBJ1-2	TRBV5-1	NA	NA	14	TGCGCCAGCAGCTTGCGCGGGGAAGGACGTGGCTACACCTTC	CASSLRGEGRGYTF
TRBJ2-2	TRBV7-3	TRBD2	NA	17	TGTGCCAGCAGCTTCTCGGTCACTAGCGGGAACACCGGGGAGCTGTTTTTT	CASSFSVTSGNTGELFF
TRBJ1-1	TRBV30	TRBD1	NA	13	TGTGCCTGGATTGGACAGGGGAGGACTGAAGCTTTCTTT	CAWIGQGRTEAFF
TRBJ2-4	TRBV13	TRBD2	NA	15	TGTGCCAGCAGCTCCCGTAGCGGGGCCAAAAACATTCAGTACTTC	CASSSRSGAKNIQYF
TRBJ2-7	TRBV10-3	TRBD1	NA	15	TGTGCCATCAGTGAGTCCCGGACAGGGACCTACGAGCAGTACTTC	CAISESRTGTYEQYF
TRBJ2-1	TRBV5-1	NA	NA	15	TGCGCCGGCAGAATTCAACAGGGATTTGGTAATGAGCAGTTCTTC	CAGRIQQGFGNEQFF
TRBJ2-1	TRBV20-1	NA	few	16	TGCAGTGCTAGAGATCTGGGGAGACTAGGCGCTAATGAGCAGTTCTTC	CSARDLGRLGANEQFF
TRBJ2-1	TRBV20-1	NA	NA	13	TGCAGTGCCCACAGGACAGTAAACAATGAGCAGTTCTTC	CSAHRTVNNEQFF
TRBJ1-2	TRBV14	NA	NA	18	TGTGCCAGCAGCCAAAGACAGTGGATAGAAAGAATGAACTATGGCTACACCTTC	CASSQRQWIERMNYGYTF
TRBJ2-1	TRBV27	NA	many	15	TGTGCCAGCAGTTTCGCGGGAAGCTCCTACAATGAGCAGTTCTTC	CASSFAGSSYNEQFF
TRBJ2-7	TRBV2	NA	NA	14	TGTGCCAGCAGTGCGGAGGGGGACCTTAACGAGCAGTACTTC	CASSAEGDLNEQYF
TRBJ2-3	TRBV6-6	NA	many	15	TGTGCCAGCAGTTATCTCGCGGGCAGCACAGATACGCAGTATTTT	CASSYLAGSTDTQYF
TRBJ1-1	TRBV6-2/TRBV6-3	NA	NA	13	TGTGCCAGCAGCCCCCACGCCACTATTGAAGCTTTCTTT	CASSPHATIEAFF
TRBJ2-1	TRBV12-3/TRBV12-4	NA	NA	14	TGTGCCAGCAGTTTCCACCCGGGGCGCAATGAGCAGTTCTTC	CASSFHPGRNEQFF